This T cell receptor beta chain was recorded in a study of Tregs in tolerant kidney transplant recipients. V lost 4 bases to trimming and J lost 5 bases; unmatched junction nucleotides: 7. Per germline, CDR1 MNHNY and CDR2 SVGAGI (reference sequence). This CDR3 has 14 residues. CD4+CD25+CD127- Tregs, CD4+CD25- non-Tregs, CD4 and CD8 cells were sorted. Regulatory T cells were sorted from thawed PBMCs rested overnight at 37°C with about 210 IU/ml IL-2. For this clone: Its antigen is as yet unknown.

Study-wide results and caveats: Expanding Tregs on activated donor B cells appeared to best identify donor-specific TCRbeta clones.

Assay used: immunoSEQ multiplex PCR; TCRdb lists only in-frame clones, some missing. The profile shows fewer than 65,000 clones, roughly 88% of them singletons. Sequencing was performed on Tregs from blood, taken before the transplant. The chain combines TRBV6-6 with TRBJ2-7; 8 positions match TRBD1. The receptor was isolated from a human donor who received a combined kidney and bone marrow transplant. The CDR3 region has the DNA TGTGCCAGCAGTTCCAAGGACAGGGTCCACGAGCAGTACTTC. Its protein is CASSSKDRVHEQYF.